This T cell receptor (beta chain) was identified in a study of human T cells and chemical hapten exposure. In the study overall: Among samples, TCR yields varied mainly because of small differences in pooled library volume.

Overall study findings and caveats: Patch test score was positively correlated with the counts of PT1 expanded TCRs.

CDR1 is MNHEY and CDR2 is SVGAGI in the germline V gene. The CDR3 contains 15 residues. Trimming shortened V by 0 bases and J by 1 base, and 9 bases separated the two germline ends. This clonotype turned up a few times. Antigen: not known. MiXCR, applied by TCRdb to the RACE reads, yields one record per CDR3 protein. The sample holds 250,000 or so distinct CDR3 sequences, 7.5% to 9% seen once. Time point described: pre-sensitization, week 0. Treatment reported: therapeutic diphenylcyclopropenone sensitization with weekly scalp DPC. The study enrolled 18 to 70-year-old alopecia patients suitable for DPC.

This receptor was obtained from a young man with alopecia areata. Some clones in this sample may be carry-over from other donors' samples. The sample in question was whole blood, obtained in connection with sensitization to the hapten diphenylcyclopropenone (DPC). The gene calls are TRBV6-5 and TRBJ2-5, with unresolved D. Here the CDR3 DNA reads TGTGCCAGCAGTTACTCGGGTTCAGCCCAAGAGACCCAGTACTTC. Its protein is CASSYSGSAQETQYF.